This TCR beta chain was captured by sequencing in a study of cytomegalovirus exposure and HLA in healthy donors. Study overall: A prior study identified 117 million unique TCR beta sequences from 190 million or so T cells. Study-wide results and limits: Serostatus for CMV was the only available immune exposure information. As a later analysis showed, a missense DCLRE1C variant was linked to trimming of TCR beta V- and J-genes. Looking again later, the authors saw that most CMV-associated TCR beta chains seemed HLA-restricted.

The germline V gene has CDR1 SEHNR and CDR2 FQNEAQ (reference sequence). With V trimmed by 1 base and J by 3 bases, 2 bases remained unmatched. The CDR3 has 15 amino acids. Details on this clone: Its antigen is not known.

Researchers ran the PCR with 60 Vbeta and 13 Jbeta primers. TCRdb's table, derived via immunoSEQ multiplex PCR, lists solely in-frame clones and lacks some. Found here are roughly 100,000 clones, approximately 12% of them singletons; the top ten hold roughly 15%. The receptor's source is a man in his forties in good health and CMV-seropositive. The sequenced material came from PBMCs. The V call is TRBV7-9, the J call TRBJ2-7; 11 bases fit TRBD1. The CDR3 here is CASSLGTGGGYEQYF. CDR3 sequence (DNA): TGTGCCAGCAGCTTAGGGACAGGGGGCGGCTACGAGCAGTACTTC.